A selection of T cell receptor beta chains follows, all from one sample in a study of identical twins' blood T cells. TCRdb reprocessed the 5' RACE reads with MiXCR, giving one entry per CDR3 protein. The sample has roughly 380,000 distinct CDR3 sequences; roughly 27% are singletons. The sequencing input was PBMCs. Receptors originate from a woman between 18 and 50 years old in good health. CDR3s include the opening cysteine and the closing phenylalanine or tryptophan. Each record gives: D gene, V gene, J gene, clone size, CDR3 DNA, CDR3 protein. D genes are given only for firm matches. Expanded clones are given a class, and other clones once, few, many or no size at all.

d_gene: NA; v_gene: TRBV27; j_gene: TRBJ1-1; abundance: once; CDR3nt: TGTGCCAGCAACCAGGGTGGGGAAACTGAAGCTTTCTTT; CDR3aa: CASNQGGETEAFF
d_gene: NA; v_gene: TRBV20-1; j_gene: TRBJ2-7; abundance: few; CDR3nt: TGCAGTGCTACGGACTCTACGAAGGAGCAGTACTTC; CDR3aa: CSATDSTKEQYF
d_gene: NA; v_gene: TRBV3-1; j_gene: TRBJ1-1; abundance: NA; CDR3nt: TGTGCCAGCAGCACCGCGCTGGGGCGGACTGAAGCTTTCTTT; CDR3aa: CASSTALGRTEAFF
d_gene: TRBD1; v_gene: TRBV10-3; j_gene: TRBJ1-1; abundance: few; CDR3nt: TGTGCCATCAGTGAGCCGGACGACAGGGAGGGCACTGAAGCTTTCTTT; CDR3aa: CAISEPDDREGTEAFF
d_gene: TRBD1; v_gene: TRBV20-1; j_gene: TRBJ1-1; abundance: few; CDR3nt: TGCAGTCCTCGCGGGGGACAGACAAACACTGAAGCTTTCTTT; CDR3aa: CSPRGGQTNTEAFF
d_gene: NA; v_gene: TRBV7-9; j_gene: TRBJ1-2; abundance: NA; CDR3nt: TGTGCCAGCAGCTTAGACATGGCACATGGCTACACCTTC; CDR3aa: CASSLDMAHGYTF
d_gene: TRBD2; v_gene: TRBV7-2; j_gene: TRBJ2-1; abundance: NA; CDR3nt: TGTGCCAGCAGGATTAACGGACTAGCGGGAATTGGTGAGCAGTTCTTC; CDR3aa: CASRINGLAGIGEQFF
d_gene: NA; v_gene: TRBV12-3/TRBV12-4; j_gene: TRBJ1-1; abundance: NA; CDR3nt: TGTGCCAGCAGGTTCCAGGGAAGTCTCAACACTGAAGCTTTCTTT; CDR3aa: CASRFQGSLNTEAFF
d_gene: NA; v_gene: TRBV5-1; j_gene: TRBJ2-3; abundance: many; CDR3nt: TGCGCCAGCAGCTTGGCGGGAGAGTCCCATACGCAGTATTTT; CDR3aa: CASSLAGESHTQYF
d_gene: NA; v_gene: TRBV11-2; j_gene: TRBJ1-1; abundance: many; CDR3nt: TGTGCCAGCAGGATAAACAGGGCCCGGGACACTGAAGCTTTCTTT; CDR3aa: CASRINRARDTEAFF
d_gene: NA; v_gene: TRBV5-1; j_gene: TRBJ2-7; abundance: NA; CDR3nt: TGCGCCAGCAGCTTGGATCAAAACTACGAGCAGTACTTC; CDR3aa: CASSLDQNYEQYF
d_gene: NA; v_gene: TRBV29-1; j_gene: TRBJ1-3; abundance: many; CDR3nt: TGCAGCGTTGGGTGGAAATGGCTCCTCTCTGGAAACACCATATATTTT; CDR3aa: CSVGWKWLLSGNTIYF
d_gene: NA; v_gene: TRBV29-1; j_gene: TRBJ2-5; abundance: NA; CDR3nt: TGCAGCGGGGGAATGACGGCCCCGTTTTTAGAGACCCAGTACTTC; CDR3aa: CSGGMTAPFLETQYF
d_gene: NA; v_gene: TRBV11-2; j_gene: TRBJ2-1; abundance: NA; CDR3nt: TGTGCCAGCAGCATGGGGGCGGGGGCCTACAATGAGCAGTTCTTC; CDR3aa: CASSMGAGAYNEQFF
d_gene: NA; v_gene: TRBV11-2; j_gene: TRBJ1-4; abundance: few; CDR3nt: TGTGCCAGCAGCACCCAGACAGTCCAAACTAATGAAAAACTGTTTTTT; CDR3aa: CASSTQTVQTNEKLFF
d_gene: TRBD1; v_gene: TRBV10-3; j_gene: TRBJ1-6; abundance: NA; CDR3nt: TGTTCCATCAGTGAGACGTACAGGGGATATAATTCACCCCTCCACTTT; CDR3aa: CSISETYRGYNSPLHF